This TCR beta chain is from a study of cytomegalovirus exposure and HLA in healthy donors. Across the whole study: Genotyping showed around 81% of roughly 400 donors falling in the Caucasian-associated ancestry cluster. General study findings and limits: When analyzed later, a missense DCLRE1C variant was found to be linked to TCR beta V- and J-gene trimming. Sequences of the TCR beta chain were said to predict the HLA-A and HLA-B alleles of most subjects accurately. There were approximately 150 TCR beta chains listed as cytomegalovirus-associated.

The study ran its PCR with 60 Vbeta and 13 Jbeta primers. Some clones are missing from TCRdb's copy, which holds only in-frame ones; the method was immunoSEQ multiplex PCR. The sample includes over 95,000 clones, roughly 80% of them seen just once. Worth noting for this clone: Its antigen remains unknown.

CDR1 SGHDT and CDR2 YYEEEE come from the germline V gene. The V segment lost 4 bases and the J segment 2 bases; nucleotides outside the gene matches: 6. This CDR3 is built from 15 residues. This TCR was sampled from a female donor in good health and CMV-seronegative. The chain recombines TRBV5-6 with TRBJ1-3; 7 bases are shared with TRBD1. The sequencing input was PBMCs. The DNA of the CDR3 is TGTGCCAGCAGCATCTCCACAGGGGCTGGAAACACCATATATTTT. It yields the protein CASSISTGAGNTIYF.